This is a list of T cell receptor beta chains from one sample in a study of technical replicates of blood from several donors. Some clones are missing from TCRdb's copy, which holds only in-frame ones; the method was immunoSEQ multiplex PCR. The table has some 79,000 clones, approximately 94% seen once; the top ten hold just over 0.25%. Sequenced input: T cells isolated from PBMCs. The receptor set was obtained from a human donor in good health. The CDR3 runs from the conserved cysteine through the conserved F or W. A D gene is named only where the DNA matches it firmly.

CASSPLASGEAGELFF,TRBJ2-2,TRBD2,TRBV5-1
CASSWRGLAINEQFF,TRBJ2-1,TRBD2,TRBV7-9
CASSLVGRAGINEQFF,TRBJ2-1,TRBD2,TRBV5-1
CASSERGGRYNEQFF,TRBJ2-1,-,TRBV25-1
CASSFDRANQPQHF,TRBJ1-5,TRBD1,TRBV27
CASSFVKQGNEQYF,TRBJ2-7,-,TRBV6-1
CASSGSGQYF,TRBJ2-7,-,TRBV2
CASSLGDRVRTDTQYF,TRBJ2-3,TRBD1,TRBV5-8
CASSLGGRAYEQYF,TRBJ2-7,TRBD2,TRBV5-1
CASSQPAGPYEQYF,TRBJ2-7,-,TRBV16
CASSRDRGTDTQYF,TRBJ2-3,TRBD1,TRBV6-5
CASSEVPGQQETQYF,TRBJ2-5,TRBD1,TRBV10-2
CASSEWALSSYEQYF,TRBJ2-7,-,TRBV6-1
CASSPGTGTDTQYF,TRBJ2-3,TRBD1,TRBV5-1
CASSQDRANTEAFF,TRBJ1-1,TRBD1,TRBV4-1
CASSLLRSGGADTGELFF,TRBJ2-2,TRBD2,TRBV7-8
CASSLVGTHYNEQFF,TRBJ2-1,-,TRBV7-2
CASSLGGNYGYTF,TRBJ1-2,-,TRBV5-1
CASSLWAGDYGYTF,TRBJ1-2,-,TRBV5-1
CASSLPAGLKAYEQYF,TRBJ2-7,-,TRBV7-9
CASNTGAEAFF,TRBJ1-1,TRBD1,TRBV5-6
CAWTTGGDQPQHF,TRBJ1-5,TRBD1,TRBV30
CASSSIDGNTEAFF,TRBJ1-1,-,TRBV2
CASSLAVGGEETQYF,TRBJ2-5,-,TRBV5-1
CASSQSEGNYGYTF,TRBJ1-2,-,TRBV23-1
CASSRYRGRETQYF,TRBJ2-5,TRBD1,TRBV27
CASTFGLAGESGYNEQFF,TRBJ2-1,TRBD2,TRBV5-1
CASSLDRGQGYTF,TRBJ1-2,TRBD1,TRBV5-1
CASSLEAGAHEQYF,TRBJ2-7,-,TRBV5-1
CASSLGTGGESPLHF,TRBJ1-6,TRBD1,TRBV5-1
CSVGTSGEADTQYF,TRBJ2-3,TRBD2,TRBV29-1
CASIPDRVNYGYTF,TRBJ1-2,TRBD1,TRBV2
CASSGADRYNEQFF,TRBJ2-1,-,TRBV5-1
CASSFVAGSEQYF,TRBJ2-7,-,TRBV12-1
CSVGQFEAFF,TRBJ1-1,TRBD1,TRBV29-1
CASSELAAIYEQYF,TRBJ2-7,-,TRBV10-2
CASSPWGTGGEKLFF,TRBJ1-4,TRBD1,TRBV4-1
CASSLARFGNTEAFF,TRBJ1-1,-,TRBV7-6
CASGSDRSNQPQHF,TRBJ1-5,TRBD1,TRBV12-5
CALSRASTNQPQHF,TRBJ1-5,-,TRBV28
CASSRTSSYEQYF,TRBJ2-7,TRBD2,TRBV7-9
CASSLVDREAFF,TRBJ1-1,-,TRBV5-4
CASSFLSTGTATYEQYF,TRBJ2-7,TRBD1,TRBV13
CASVAGGSLGEQFF,TRBJ2-1,TRBD2,TRBV28
CASRLNRDLIHNEQFF,TRBJ2-1,-,TRBV12-2
CASRTGAGLYGYTF,TRBJ1-2,-,TRBV28
CAISGGGETEAFF,TRBJ1-1,-,TRBV10-3
CASSLVNRGIYEQYF,TRBJ2-7,TRBD1,TRBV7-9
CASSAGTVLYGYTF,TRBJ1-2,TRBD1,TRBV18
CASRTGAGGWQPQHF,TRBJ1-5,TRBD1,TRBV6-6
CAISQTGRDTEAFF,TRBJ1-1,TRBD1,TRBV10-3
CASITEYEQYF,TRBJ2-7,-,TRBV6-1
CASSQGLGQARNEQFF,TRBJ2-1,-,TRBV4-1
CSGGENGYTF,TRBJ1-2,-,TRBV6-1
CSAKGLAMNTGELFF,TRBJ2-2,TRBD2,TRBV29-1
CASSIDGTGYSYEQYF,TRBJ2-7,TRBD1,TRBV19
CASSSEEDTQYF,TRBJ2-3,-,TRBV18